This T cell receptor beta chain was profiled in a study of cytomegalovirus exposure and HLA in healthy donors. Worth noting for this clone: The antigen is not known.

In the PCR, 60 Vbeta and 13 Jbeta primers were used. Repertoires were generated with immunoSEQ multiplex PCR, while TCRdb's copy carries only in-frame clones and drops some. The table records roughly 140,000 clones, roughly 80% of them present only once. This CDR3 is built from 18 residues. Germline loops: CDR1 LNHDA, CDR2 SQIVND (reference sequence). Trimming at V came to 6 bases and at J to 2 bases, leaving 16 bases not matched to a gene. Study-wide results and caveats: In a later analysis, HLA-associated beta chains showed higher expansion and lower generation probabilities than comparable chains. There were a few CMV-associated chains whose specificity for CMV antigens was confirmed in vitro. High sensitivity and specificity were reportedly achieved when the classifier diagnosed cytomegalovirus status.

The clonotype originates from a female donor in good health and CMV-seronegative. Sequenced: PBMCs. The genes are TRBV19 and TRBJ1-2, with 9 bases lining up with TRBD1. This chain's CDR3 is CASRYPLGRTGVNYGYTF. DNA for the CDR3: TGTGCCAGTAGGTATCCGCTGGGCCGGACAGGGGTCAACTATGGCTACACCTTC.